These T cell receptor beta chains were read from a single sample in a study of spatial heterogeneity in lung cancer. TCRdb re-derived calls from the 5' RACE reads in MiXCR, one entry per CDR3 protein. The sample consists of roughly 1,800 distinct CDR3 sequences, more than 20% of them appearing once. The sample here was normal lung tissue next to the tumor, taken at surgery. These TCRs come from a male donor with early-stage non-small cell lung cancer. Both conserved end residues are part of each CDR3. The order of the fields is clone size, V gene, D gene, J gene, CDR3 protein, CDR3 DNA. A D gene is named only where the DNA matches it firmly. Not every row has a clone size; where given, it reads once, few, many or a size class.

>.|TRBV6-1|TRBD1|TRBJ2-7
CASNRDRGRYEQYF
TGTGCCAGCAATAGGGACAGGGGAAGGTACGAGCAGTACTTC
>large|TRBV4-2|.|TRBJ2-7
CASRGASSYEQYF
TGTGCCAGCAGAGGGGCGAGCTCCTACGAGCAGTACTTC
>.|TRBV19|TRBD1|TRBJ2-4
CATRDSLAKNIQYF
TGTGCCACCCGGGACAGCTTAGCCAAAAACATTCAGTACTTC
>medium-sized|TRBV4-1|.|TRBJ2-3
CASSHVPLPTGGTDTQYF
TGCGCCAGCAGCCACGTTCCCCTACCGACAGGAGGCACAGATACGCAGTATTTT
>once|TRBV10-3|.|TRBJ1-1
CAISESVNTEAFF
TGTGCCATCAGTGAGTCTGTGAACACTGAAGCTTTCTTT
>large|TRBV28|TRBD1|TRBJ2-5
CASSGRGHPQETQYF
TGTGCCAGCAGCGGCAGGGGGCACCCACAAGAGACCCAGTACTTC
>medium-sized|TRBV28|.|TRBJ2-7
CASSLSGVMGYEQYF
TGTGCCAGCAGTTTATCTGGGGTGATGGGGTACGAGCAGTACTTC
>medium-sized|TRBV20-1|.|TRBJ1-2
CSASDGPDYTF
TGCAGTGCTAGCGACGGCCCGGACTACACCTTC
>medium-sized|TRBV4-2|.|TRBJ1-3
CASSQDDTWGNTIYF
TGTGCCAGCAGCCAAGATGATACATGGGGAAACACCATATATTTT
>medium-sized|TRBV28|.|TRBJ2-5
CASSFRGKTQYF
TGTGCCAGCAGTTTTCGGGGGAAGACCCAGTACTTC
>medium-sized|TRBV28|TRBD1|TRBJ1-2
CASSLWTGGGDGYTF
TGTGCCAGCAGTTTATGGACAGGGGGAGGCGATGGCTACACCTTC